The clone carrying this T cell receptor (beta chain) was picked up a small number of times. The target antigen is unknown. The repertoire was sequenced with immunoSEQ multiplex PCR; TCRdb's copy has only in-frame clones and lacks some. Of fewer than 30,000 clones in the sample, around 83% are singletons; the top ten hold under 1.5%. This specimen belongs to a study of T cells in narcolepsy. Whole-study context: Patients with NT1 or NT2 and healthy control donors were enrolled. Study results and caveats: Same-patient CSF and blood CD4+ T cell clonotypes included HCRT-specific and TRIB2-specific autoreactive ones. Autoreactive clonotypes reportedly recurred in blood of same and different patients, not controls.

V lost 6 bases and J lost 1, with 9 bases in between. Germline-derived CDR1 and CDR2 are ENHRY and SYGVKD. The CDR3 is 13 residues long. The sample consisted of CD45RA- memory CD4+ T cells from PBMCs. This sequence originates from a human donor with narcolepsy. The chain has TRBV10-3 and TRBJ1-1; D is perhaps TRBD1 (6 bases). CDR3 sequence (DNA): TGTGCCATCAGACCGACAGGGAACACTGAAGCTTTCTTT. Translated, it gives CAIRPTGNTEAFF.